This TCR beta chain was sequenced in a study of post-analysis software for immune sequencing data. Study in general: Disease trajectories encompassed relapsing-remitting, secondary progressive and progressive-relapsing multiple sclerosis.

Every TCR beta cDNA library bore unique molecular identifiers. From around 0.96 to 9.9 million T cells, roughly 540,000 cDNA molecules were obtained. TCRdb reanalysed the PCR reads using MiXCR and keeps one entry per CDR3 protein. This table has roughly 800,000 distinct CDR3 sequences, approximately 44% appearing once. This clonotype has more than one count but fewer than ten. Its antigen is currently unknown. Study outcomes and limitations: When the samples were clustered directly with F measure, those that had been prepared in the same batch showed strong co-clustering. Roughly five TRBV segments, including TRBV5-6, TRBV5-1 and TRBV20-1, were more frequent in patients than controls.

The CDR3 length is 16 residues. Germline V gives CDR1 SNHLY, CDR2 FYNNEI. Trimming shortened V by 1 base and J by 2 bases, and 12 bases separated the two germline ends. This TCR was recovered from a girl aged 10-17 years with multiple sclerosis. The V and J genes are TRBV2 and TRBJ2-4, with D maybe TRBD2 (5 bases). Sequencing was carried out using blood. In DNA, the CDR3 is TGTGCCAGCAGTGAAGATTTCACGGGGACCAAAAACATTCAGTACTTC. It encodes CASSEDFTGTKNIQYF.